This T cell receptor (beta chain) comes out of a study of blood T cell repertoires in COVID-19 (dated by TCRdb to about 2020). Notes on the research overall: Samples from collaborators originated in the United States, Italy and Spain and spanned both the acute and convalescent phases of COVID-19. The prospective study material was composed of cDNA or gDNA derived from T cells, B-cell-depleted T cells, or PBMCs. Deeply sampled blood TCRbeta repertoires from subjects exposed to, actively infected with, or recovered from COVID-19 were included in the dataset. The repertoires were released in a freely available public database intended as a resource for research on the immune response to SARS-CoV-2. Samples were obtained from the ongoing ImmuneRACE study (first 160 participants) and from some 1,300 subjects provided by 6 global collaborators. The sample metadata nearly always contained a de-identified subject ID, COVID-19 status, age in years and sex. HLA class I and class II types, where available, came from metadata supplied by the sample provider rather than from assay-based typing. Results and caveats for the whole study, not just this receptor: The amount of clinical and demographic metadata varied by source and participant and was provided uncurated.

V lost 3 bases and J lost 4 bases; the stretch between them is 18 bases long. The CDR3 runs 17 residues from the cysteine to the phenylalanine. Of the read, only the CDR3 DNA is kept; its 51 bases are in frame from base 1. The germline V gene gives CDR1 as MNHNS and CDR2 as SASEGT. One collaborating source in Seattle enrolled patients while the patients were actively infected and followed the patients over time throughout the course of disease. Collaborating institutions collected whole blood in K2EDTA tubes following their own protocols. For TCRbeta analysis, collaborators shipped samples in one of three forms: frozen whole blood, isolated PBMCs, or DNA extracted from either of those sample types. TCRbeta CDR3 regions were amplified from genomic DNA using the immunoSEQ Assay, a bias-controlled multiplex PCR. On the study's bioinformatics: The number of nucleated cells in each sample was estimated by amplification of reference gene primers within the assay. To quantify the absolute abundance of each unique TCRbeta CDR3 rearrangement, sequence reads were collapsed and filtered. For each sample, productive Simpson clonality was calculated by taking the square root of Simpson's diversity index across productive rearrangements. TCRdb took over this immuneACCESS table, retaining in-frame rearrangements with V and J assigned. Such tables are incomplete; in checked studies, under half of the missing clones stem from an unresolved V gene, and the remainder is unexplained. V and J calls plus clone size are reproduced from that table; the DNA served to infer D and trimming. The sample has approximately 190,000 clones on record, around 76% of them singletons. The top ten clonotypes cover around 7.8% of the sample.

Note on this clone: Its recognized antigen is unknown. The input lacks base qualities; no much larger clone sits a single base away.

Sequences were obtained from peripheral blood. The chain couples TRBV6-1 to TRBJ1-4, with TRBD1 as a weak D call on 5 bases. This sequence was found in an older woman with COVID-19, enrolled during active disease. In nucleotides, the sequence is TGTGCCAGCAGTGACAGGGCGATCAGAATGGATAATGAAAAACTGTTTTTT. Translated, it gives CASSDRAIRMDNEKLFF.